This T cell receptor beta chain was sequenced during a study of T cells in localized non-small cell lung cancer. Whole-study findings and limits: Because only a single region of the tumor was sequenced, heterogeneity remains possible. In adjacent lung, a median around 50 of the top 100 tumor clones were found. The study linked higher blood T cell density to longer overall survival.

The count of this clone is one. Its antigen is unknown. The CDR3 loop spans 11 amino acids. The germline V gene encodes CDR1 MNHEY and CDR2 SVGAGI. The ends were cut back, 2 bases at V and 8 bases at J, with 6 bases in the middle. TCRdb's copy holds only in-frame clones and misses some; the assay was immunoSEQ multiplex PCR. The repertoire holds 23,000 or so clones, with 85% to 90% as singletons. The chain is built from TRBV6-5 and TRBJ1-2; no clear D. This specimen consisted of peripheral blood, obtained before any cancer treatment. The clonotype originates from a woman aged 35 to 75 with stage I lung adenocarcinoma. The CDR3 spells CASSYNGGYTF. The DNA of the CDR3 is TGTGCCAGCAGTTACAACGGGGGCTACACCTTC.